What follows are 5 T cell receptor beta chains derived from one specimen sequenced in a study of cytomegalovirus exposure and HLA in healthy donors. PCR primers comprised 60 Vbeta and 13 Jbeta primers. Clones were read by immunoSEQ multiplex PCR, and TCRdb kept only the in-frame ones, dropping some. The table shows roughly 180,000 clones, with approximately 85% occurring only once. Sample: PBMCs. These receptors originate from a girl between 10 and 17 years old in good health and CMV-seropositive.

The gene calls are TRBV9 and TRBJ1-2; no clear D gene. Germline lookup yields CDR1 SGDLS and CDR2 YYNGEE. V dropped 2 bases and J dropped 4 bases, with 9 bases sitting between them. The CDR3 contains 13 residues. This CDR3 is CASSVDTAYGYTF. CDR3 coding DNA: TGTGCCAGCAGCGTCGACACGGCCTATGGCTACACCTTC.

The chain recombines TRBV9 with TRBJ2-5, with TRBD2 identical over 7 bases. The germline V gene has CDR1 SGDLS and CDR2 YYNGEE. The CDR3 contains 16 residues. The V and J ends lost 2 bases and 1 base, in that order; junction bases with no gene match: 8. The DNA of the CDR3 is TGTGCCAGCAGCGTCTCCGGGACTATCGGCCAAGAGACCCAGTACTTC. Protein sequence: CASSVSGTIGQETQYF.

The chain is built from TRBV20-1 and TRBJ1-2; D gene uncertain. Trimming shortened V by 4 bases and J by 3 bases, and 6 bases separated the two germline ends. The CDR3 totals 11 residues. Germline V gene data show CDR1 as DFQATT and CDR2 as SNEGSKA (reference sequence). The CDR3 DNA reads as TGCAGTGCTATTCCGGACTATGGCTACACCTTC. The encoded protein is CSAIPDYGYTF.

The chain links TRBV27 to TRBJ2-1; the D gene is possibly TRBD2 (6 bases). The CDR3 length is 15 residues. The V end lost 3 bases, the J end lost 0 bases, and 9 bases lay between the germline ends. The germline gives CDR1 MNHEY, CDR2 SMNVEV (reference sequence). Here the CDR3 DNA reads TGTGCCAGCAGTTTCGTAGCGGTCTCCTACAATGAGCAGTTCTTC. Protein: CASSFVAVSYNEQFF.

This CDR3 reads CASSIGGGARGIQYF. CDR3 in DNA: TGTGCCAGTAGTATAGGAGGCGGGGCACGGGGCATTCAGTACTTC. The chain employs TRBV19 and TRBJ2-4, with D possibly TRBD2 on 6 matching bases. CDR1 LNHDA and CDR2 SQIVND come from the germline V gene (reference sequence). CDR3 length: 15 residues. With 1 base removed from V and 9 bases from J, the gap between germline ends came to 16 bases.